The 11 T cell receptor beta chains listed next were all sequenced from one sample in a study of regulatory T cells in long-lasting Graves disease. Construction of the TCR beta libraries employed iRepertoire HTBI primers in conjunction with Arm-PCR of CDR3 regions. TCRdb ran MiXCR on the multiplex PCR reads and lists one entry per CDR3 protein. The table includes fewer than 400,000 distinct CDR3 sequences, about 20% detected once. Time point defined: persistent/refractory GD, antithyroid drugs over 5 years with positive TRAb. After RNA was extracted from PBMCs, the TCR library was made from it. The specimen comprised peripheral blood mononuclear cells (PBMCs), sampled when the disease was refractory, from a patient treated with antithyroid drugs. The receptors stem from a female donor with Graves disease.

For this clonotype: A much larger clone lies a single base off, so this may be a read error. The gene calls are TRBV7-2 and TRBJ2-4, with unresolved D. Trimming pared 1 base from V and 5 bases from J, leaving 6 bases between. This CDR3 region has 13 residues. Looked up from germline, CDR1 is SGHTA and CDR2 is FQGNSA. This CDR3 is CASSLVPQNIQYF. Here the CDR3 DNA reads TGTGCCAGCAGCTTAGTCCCCCAAAACATTCAGTACTTC. The complete variable domain, with remaining parts taken from reference TRBV7-2 and TRBJ2-4, reads GAGVSQSPSNKVTEKGKDVELRCDPISGHTALYWYRQSLGQGLEFLIYFQGNSAPDKSGLPSDRFSAERTGGSVSTLTIQRTQQEDSAVYLCASSLVPQNIQYFGAGTRLSVL.

The rearrangement joins TRBV12-3 or TRBV12-4 to TRBJ1-1; D is ambiguous. The CDR3 totals 14 residues. The V end lost 0 bases, the J end lost 0 bases, and 5 bases lay between the germline ends. The CDR3 sequence: CASSLARLNTEAFF. CDR3 in DNA: TGTGCCAGCAGTTTAGCACGGTTGAACACTGAAGCTTTCTTT.

This clonotype was detected many times. The chain links TRBV7-9 to TRBJ2-7; D unclear. V shed 1 base and J shed 7 bases, with 8 bases lying between them. Germline V gives CDR1 SEHNR, CDR2 FQNEAQ (reference sequence). CDR3 length equals 12 residues. The CDR3 protein is CASSLDGPEQYF. In DNA, the CDR3 is TGTGCCAGCAGCTTAGACGGTCCGGAGCAGTACTTC.

The sample holds a few counts of this clonotype. The chain combines TRBV20-1 with TRBJ2-7, with 8 bases aligning to TRBD1. With 6 bases clipped from V and 2 bases from J, the junction kept 6 bases outside the gene matches. CDR3 length: 13 amino acids. The V gene's germline CDR1 is DFQATT and CDR2 SNEGSKA (reference sequence). CDR3 sequence: CSAGTGDAYEQYF. In DNA, the CDR3 is TGCAGTGCAGGGACAGGAGACGCCTACGAGCAGTACTTC.

This clonotype was seen repeatedly, ten times or more. The chain joins TRBV28 to TRBJ1-5; D gene uncertain. Germline V CDR1 and CDR2: MDHEN, SYDVKM. The CDR3 contains 13 residues. V was shortened by 2 bases and J by 5 bases, with 7 bases between the two germline ends. CDR3 loop: CASSLRADQPQHF. The CDR3 DNA follows: TGTGCCAGCAGTTTACGGGCGGATCAGCCCCAGCATTTT.

The V call is TRBV20-1, the J call TRBJ1-2, with 10 bases identical to TRBD1. V dropped 7 bases and J dropped 7; count of bases not matched to a gene: 18. Germline V gene lookup returns CDR1 DFQATT and CDR2 SNEGSKA (reference sequence). The CDR3 has 16 amino acids. The CDR3 coding sequence is TGCAGTGGTTCATCACCGGGACAGGGGCCCCTCTTTGGCTACACCTTC. Translating it yields CSGSSPGQGPLFGYTF.

There are many counts of this clonotype. The chain uses TRBV12-3 or TRBV12-4 and TRBJ2-7, with D possibly matching TRBD1 (5 bases). V lost 10 bases and J lost 3, with 10 bases in between. The CDR3 has 11 amino acids. The CDR3 loop reads CATSQGYEQYF. DNA for the CDR3: TGTGCCACCAGCCAGGGCTACGAGCAGTACTTC.

The chain combines TRBV19 with TRBJ1-2; D not certain. The germline V gene has CDR1 LNHDA and CDR2 SQIVND (reference sequence). The V end lost 3 bases, the J end lost 5 bases, and 10 bases lay between the germline ends. This CDR3 comprises 13 residues. CDR3 loop: CASSISQTYGYTF. CDR3 DNA: TGTGCCAGTAGTATCTCACAGACTTATGGCTACACCTTC.

The gene calls are TRBV25-1 and TRBJ1-3, with a weak D call TRBD1 (5 bases). Per the germline V gene, CDR1 is MGHDK and CDR2 is SYGVNS. CDR3 size: 16 residues. Trimming took off 10 bases at V and 0 bases at J, with 19 bases between the two ends. The CDR3 DNA reads as TGTGCCAACGATGCTCCAGGGAAAAGCTCTGGAAACACCATATATTTT. It is translated as CANDAPGKSSGNTIYF.

This chain connects TRBV12-5 to TRBJ2-2; no definite D call. Germline V gene lookup returns CDR1 LGHNT and CDR2 FRNRAP. This CDR3 is 15 amino acids long. Trimming took 5 bases from V and 4 from J, leaving 14 bases between them. The CDR3 loop is CASGPLGVSTGELFF. The CDR3 DNA reads as TGTGCTAGTGGTCCTCTTGGGGTCTCCACCGGGGAGCTGTTTTTT.

This clonotype has just a few counts. The rearrangement uses TRBV20-1 and TRBJ1-1; D is unclear. In germline, CDR1 is DFQATT, CDR2 SNEGSKA (reference sequence). Deletions cut 6 bases from V and 4 bases from J, with 12 bases between. The CDR3 spans 12 residues. CDR3 protein: CSAKVTGTEAFF. The CDR3 region has the DNA TGCAGTGCGAAAGTAACGGGCACTGAAGCTTTCTTT.